The 23 T cell receptor beta chains reported below all come from one sample, sequenced in a study of molecular identifiers for immune sequencing clone quantification. TCRdb analysed the PCR reads with MiXCR anew, one entry per CDR3 protein. The table shows about 640,000 distinct CDR3 sequences, with approximately 20% occurring only once. Sequenced sample: naive CD8+ T cells from blood, with Jurkat cell RNA spiked in. Documented subset: FACS-sorted CD8+CD4-CCR7+CD45RA+ naive T cells. These receptors came from a human donor in good health. Some libraries in this study had Jurkat cell RNA spiked in.

The table lists this clonotype with many counts. V and J are TRBV28 and TRBJ2-5; tentatively, D is TRBD1 (6 bases). V was trimmed by 2 bases and J by 3 bases, leaving 13 bases between them. Germline V gene data show CDR1 as MDHEN and CDR2 as SYDVKM. CDR3 size: 15 residues. In nucleotides, the CDR3 is TGTGCCAGCAGTTTACCTCGGGCAGGGGAAGAGACCCAGTACTTC. This gives the protein CASSLPRAGEETQYF.

The rearrangement joins TRBV12-3 or TRBV12-4 to TRBJ2-5; D gene uncertain. V lost 3 bases and J 3 bases, leaving 17 bases between the germline ends. This CDR3 is built from 16 residues. The CDR3 DNA reads TGTGCCAGCAGTTTTCTGGGAAGGGTTGAGGAAGAGACCCAGTACTTC. Translated, it gives CASSFLGRVEEETQYF.

At least ten counts were recorded for this clonotype. The chain has TRBV7-9 and TRBJ1-2, with TRBD1 as a possible D gene (5 bases). Trimming cost V 5 bases and J 4 bases, with 17 bases left between them. This CDR3 region has 15 residues. Germline loops: CDR1 SEHNR, CDR2 FQNEAQ (reference sequence). CDR3 sequence (DNA): TGTGCCAGCAGCCAAGGGAGGGGAACCCCCTATGGCTACACCTTC. Amino acid sequence: CASSQGRGTPYGYTF.

Notes on this clonotype: Being one base from a much bigger clone, this may be a read error. The CDR3, as DNA: TGCGCCGGCAGCCCCGGACAGGCCCCCTCCTACGAGCAGTACTTC. This gives the protein CAGSPGQAPSYEQYF. The gene calls are TRBV4-3 and TRBJ2-7; 7 bases are shared with TRBD1. Germline CDR1 reads LGHNA; CDR2 reads YSLEER. The CDR3 extends over 15 amino acids.

The V and J genes are TRBV4-3 and TRBJ1-3; D is unresolved. Trimming left V 0 bases short and J 4 bases short, with 13 bases between. The CDR3 covers 16 residues. Per the germline V gene, CDR1 is LGHNA and CDR2 is YSLEER. DNA of the CDR3: TGCGCCAGCAGCCAAGATAAGGGCCGCGGAGGAAACACCATATATTTT. Translating gives CASSQDKGRGGNTIYF.

This clonotype was seen repeatedly, ten times or more. The chain joins TRBV27 to TRBJ2-1; D not resolved. Germline assignment: CDR1 MNHEY and CDR2 SMNVEV (reference sequence). CDR3 length equals 15 residues. Between the trimmed V and J ends, which lost 2 bases and 9 bases, there was a span of 17 bases. CDR3 in DNA: TGTGCCAGCAGTTTAGTCGGTCCGGTGGGCTCTGAGCAGTTCTTC. Translation: CASSLVGPVGSEQFF.

This clonotype was detected many times. The V and J genes are TRBV7-2 and TRBJ2-3; D gene uncertain. The V gene's germline CDR1 is SGHTA and CDR2 FQGNSA. The CDR3 covers 13 residues. V lost 5 bases to trimming and J lost 6 bases, with 12 bases between them. The CDR3 protein is CASSEVSGDTQYF. The CDR3 nucleotides are TGTGCCAGCAGCGAGGTCTCAGGCGATACGCAGTATTTT.

This clonotype was seen many times. This chain connects TRBV6-2 or TRBV6-3 to TRBJ2-1, with TRBD2 as a possible D gene (5 bases). This CDR3 contains 14 residues. The V gene's germline CDR1 is MNHEY and CDR2 SVGEGT. Between the trimmed V and J ends, which lost 7 bases and 1 base, there was a span of 11 bases. This CDR3 is CASTEGGSYNEQFF. The CDR3 region has the DNA TGTGCCAGCACCGAAGGCGGGTCCTACAATGAGCAGTTCTTC.

At least ten counts were recorded for this clonotype. The J gene is TRBJ2-7, the V gene TRBV4-3; either TRBD1 or TRBD2 may supply D (5 bases each). The CDR3 is 14 residues long. V was cut by 0 bases and J by 2 bases, with 8 bases left in between. Germline values: CDR1 LGHNA, CDR2 YSLEER. The CDR3 bases are TGCGCCAGCAGCCAAGAATGGGGGACCTACGAGCAGTACTTC. Translated, it gives CASSQEWGTYEQYF.

This clonotype appeared a few times. This chain links TRBV19 with TRBJ1-2; D ambiguous. Trimming stripped 5 bases from V and 14 bases from J, with 15 bases between. The CDR3 is 11 amino acids. Germline lookup yields CDR1 LNHDA and CDR2 SQIVND (reference sequence). The CDR3: CASSAPAETTF. CDR3 nucleotide sequence: TGTGCCAGTAGTGCCCCCGCCGAGACTACCTTC.

This clonotype was counted at least ten times. The chain links TRBV3-1 to TRBJ2-5, with 7 bases that match TRBD2. This CDR3 has 16 amino acids. CDR1 LGHDT and CDR2 YNNKEL come from the germline V gene (reference sequence). The J segment lost 1 base and the V segment lost 6 bases, leaving 11 bases of the junction unmatched. CDR3 coding DNA: TGTGCCAGCAGGCCTGGACTAGATGGGAGCCAAGAGACCCAGTACTTC. Residues: CASRPGLDGSQETQYF.

This clonotype was found a few times. The chain combines TRBV7-9 with TRBJ1-4, with TRBD1 identical over 7 bases. CDR3 size: 17 residues. J was trimmed by 0 bases and V by 1 base; bases with no gene match: 5. Germline-derived CDR1 and CDR2 are SEHNR and FQNEAQ (reference sequence). The CDR3 sequence: CASSLEGQQSTNEKLFF. The CDR3 nucleotides read TGTGCCAGCAGCTTAGAGGGACAGCAATCAACTAATGAAAAACTGTTTTTT.

Turning to this clonotype: The CDR3 does not close with the conserved phenylalanine or tryptophan, likely indicating a read error. V is TRBV18 and J is TRBJ1-1; D remains ambiguous. The CDR3 spans 14 residues. Germline V lookup: CDR1 KGHSH, CDR2 LQKENI. V lost 2 bases and J 5 bases, leaving 12 bases between the germline ends. DNA for the CDR3: TGTGCCAGCTCACCAAAGGACTTGCGGACTGAAGCTTTCGTT. The encoded protein is CASSPKDLRTEAFV.

Turning to this clonotype: At one of its ends the junction is not consistent with the germline gene, which may arise from a read error. V usage is TRBV19 and J usage is TRBJ1-5; D is uncertain. Germline V CDR1 and CDR2: LNHDA, SQIVND (reference sequence). The CDR3 sequence is 14 residues long. Written as DNA, the CDR3 is TGTGCCAGTAGGGGATTGACGGGTAATCGGCCCCAGCATTTT. Amino acid sequence: CASRGLTGNRPQHF.

This clonotype was seen many times. This chain connects TRBV7-9 to TRBJ2-7, with 8 bases lining up with TRBD2. Germline V lookup: CDR1 SEHNR, CDR2 FQNEAQ (reference sequence). V was clipped by 5 bases and J by 5 bases; unmatched bases: 14. The CDR3 totals 16 residues. For the CDR3, the DNA is TGTGCCAGCAGCCAGATGCGGGGACTAGAGGTCCACGAGCAGTACTTC. Protein product: CASSQMRGLEVHEQYF. The complete variable domain, with remaining parts taken from reference TRBV7-9 and TRBJ2-7, reads DTGVSQNPRHKITKRGQNVTFRCDPISEHNRLYWYRQTLGQGPEFLTYFQNEAQLEKSRLLSDRFSAERPKGSFSTLEIQRTEQGDSAMYLCASSQMRGLEVHEQYFGPGTRLTVT.

This clonotype was seen a few times. The rearrangement links TRBV4-3 to TRBJ2-7; no clear D gene. Trimming removed 1 base at V and 0 bases at J, with 10 bases between. The germline gives CDR1 LGHNA, CDR2 YSLEER. This CDR3 contains 15 residues. The CDR3 region has the DNA TGCGCCAGCAGCCAAGGTCGCAGCGCCTCCTACGAGCAGTACTTC. Translated, it gives CASSQGRSASYEQYF.

This clonotype was seen many times. The chain joins TRBV19 to TRBJ2-7; possibly TRBD1 for D (7 bases). The CDR3 consists of 13 residues. Per germline, CDR1 LNHDA and CDR2 SQIVND (reference sequence). Trimming took off 5 bases at V and 2 bases at J, with 10 bases between the two ends. DNA of the CDR3: TGTGCCAGTAGTGCGGGACAGACCTACGAGCAGTACTTC. Translated: CASSAGQTYEQYF.

This clonotype was observed at least ten times. The V gene is TRBV24-1, the J gene TRBJ2-3; 7 bases align to TRBD2. This CDR3 has 16 residues. After removal of 1 base from V and 1 base from J, the junction contained 4 bases not matched to a gene. Germline assignment: CDR1 KGHDR and CDR2 SFDVKD. In DNA, the CDR3 is TGTGCCACCAGTGATTTCACTAGCGAAGGCACAGATACGCAGTATTTT. Translated: CATSDFTSEGTDTQYF.

This clonotype was seen more than once but under ten times. CDR3 residues: CASNDSGNTIYF. The DNA of the CDR3 is TGTGCCAGCAACGACTCTGGAAACACCATATATTTT. The rearrangement joins TRBV6-6 to TRBJ1-3; D is undetermined. The V and J ends lost 7 bases and 0 bases respectively, with 4 bases between them. The CDR3 loop spans 12 amino acids. Germline V gives CDR1 MNHNY, CDR2 SVGAGI (reference sequence).

This clonotype came up many times. The chain employs TRBV5-6 and TRBJ1-5; perhaps TRBD1 as D (6 bases). Between the trimmed V and J ends, which lost 0 bases and 5 bases, there was a span of 9 bases. The CDR3 spans 14 residues. Germline CDR1 and CDR2: SGHDT and YYEEEE. The CDR3 DNA sequence: TGTGCCAGCAGCTTGGCGGCAGGGGATCAGCCCCAGCATTTT. It translates to CASSLAAGDQPQHF.

For this clonotype: A much larger clone differs by one base, so this may be a read error. The CDR3 sequence: CASSLQGPSYNGQFF. DNA of the CDR3: TGCGCCAGCAGCTTACAGGGGCCATCCTACAATGGGCAGTTCTTC. V is TRBV5-1 and J is TRBJ2-1; 7 bases map to TRBD1. The germline V gene has CDR1 SGHRS and CDR2 YFSETQ. CDR3 length: 15 residues.

This clonotype was counted ten times or more. This chain uses TRBV9 with TRBJ2-2, with D possibly being TRBD2 (5 bases). From germline, CDR1 is SGDLS and CDR2 YYNGEE. The length of the CDR3 is 15 residues. Trimming removed 0 bases from V and 4 bases from J, with 10 bases in between. CDR3 sequence: CASSVESSPTGELFF. CDR3 bases: TGTGCCAGCAGCGTAGAGTCTAGCCCCACCGGGGAGCTGTTTTTT.

The table lists this clonotype with many counts. This chain joins TRBV11-2 and TRBJ2-5; 9 nucleotides match TRBD2. CDR3 length equals 15 residues. Looked up from germline, CDR1 is SGHAT and CDR2 is FQNNGV. The trim removed 5 bases at V and 6 bases at J, leaving 10 bases unmatched. CDR3 sequence: CASSALAGGPQTQYF. DNA of the CDR3: TGTGCCAGCAGCGCACTTGCGGGGGGGCCACAGACCCAGTACTTC.